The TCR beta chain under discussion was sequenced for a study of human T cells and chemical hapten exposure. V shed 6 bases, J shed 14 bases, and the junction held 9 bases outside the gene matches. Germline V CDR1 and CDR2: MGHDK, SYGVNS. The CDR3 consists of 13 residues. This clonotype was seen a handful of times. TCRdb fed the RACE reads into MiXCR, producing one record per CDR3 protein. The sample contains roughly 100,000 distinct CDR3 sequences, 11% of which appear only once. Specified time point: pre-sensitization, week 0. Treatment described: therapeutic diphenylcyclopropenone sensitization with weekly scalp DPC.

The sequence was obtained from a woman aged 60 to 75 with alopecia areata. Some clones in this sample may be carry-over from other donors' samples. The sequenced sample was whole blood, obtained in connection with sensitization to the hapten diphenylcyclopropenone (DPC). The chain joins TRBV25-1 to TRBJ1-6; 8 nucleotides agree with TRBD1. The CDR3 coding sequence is TGTGCCAGCAGCTCCGGACAGGGAAAATCCCTCCACTTT. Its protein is CASSSGQGKSLHF.